The rows below give T cell receptor beta chains drawn from one sample of a study of long-term antiretroviral therapy in people with HIV. Using immunoSEQ multiplex PCR, the repertoire was profiled, and TCRdb retains in-frame clones only, with some absent. The sample lists about 21,000 clones, around 69% occurring once. The sequenced sample was unsorted PBMCs, obtained less than 1.8 years before starting antiretroviral therapy. The receptor source for this set is a woman between 40 and 50 years old with HIV. The CDR3 runs from the conserved cysteine through the conserved F or W. A D gene is named only where the DNA matches it firmly. For some rows the clone size is stated as once, few or many, or as a class when expanded; others skip it.

j_call: TRBJ1-1
v_call: TRBV10-3
d_call: TRBD1
clone_size: .
cdr3_nt: TGTGCCATCAGAGACAGGGGTGACACTGAAGCTTTCTTT
cdr3_aa: CAIRDRGDTEAFF

j_call: TRBJ1-1
v_call: TRBV7-9
d_call: .
clone_size: .
cdr3_nt: TGTGCCAGCAGCCACACCCGGGACGGGAGTTCAGGCACTGAAGCTTTCTTT
cdr3_aa: CASSHTRDGSSGTEAFF

j_call: TRBJ2-7
v_call: TRBV29-1
d_call: .
clone_size: .
cdr3_nt: TGCAGCGTTGAAGGGGGCCGAAGCTCCTACGAGCAGTACTTC
cdr3_aa: CSVEGGRSSYEQYF

j_call: TRBJ1-1
v_call: TRBV10-3
d_call: .
clone_size: .
cdr3_nt: TGTGCGCCAGTTATTCCAGGGAACACTGAAGCTTTCTTT
cdr3_aa: CAPVIPGNTEAFF

j_call: TRBJ1-2
v_call: TRBV27
d_call: .
clone_size: .
cdr3_nt: TGTGCCAGCACCTTAAGGGGGGGTCGCCAGGCAAACTATGGCTACACCTTC
cdr3_aa: CASTLRGGRQANYGYTF

j_call: TRBJ1-2
v_call: TRBV30
d_call: .
clone_size: .
cdr3_nt: TGTGCCTGGAGTGATTCGACGGCCGGTGGCTACACCTTC
cdr3_aa: CAWSDSTAGGYTF

j_call: TRBJ2-6
v_call: TRBV2
d_call: TRBD1
clone_size: .
cdr3_nt: TGTGCCAGCAGGCCCGGGACAGGATTTTCCTCTGGGGCCAACGTCCTGACTTTC
cdr3_aa: CASRPGTGFSSGANVLTF

j_call: TRBJ2-3
v_call: TRBV7-2
d_call: .
clone_size: .
cdr3_nt: TGTGCCAGCAGCTTAAATTTTCGGGGGAATACAGATACGCAGTATTTT
cdr3_aa: CASSLNFRGNTDTQYF

j_call: TRBJ1-1
v_call: TRBV2
d_call: .
clone_size: .
cdr3_nt: TGTGCCAGCAGTGAGCCTAGATGGATCGGTGAAGCTTTCTTT
cdr3_aa: CASSEPRWIGEAFF

j_call: TRBJ1-5
v_call: TRBV7-2
d_call: .
clone_size: once
cdr3_nt: TGTGCCAGCAGCTTAGAATTGGTAAGGCCCCAGCATTTT
cdr3_aa: CASSLELVRPQHF

j_call: TRBJ2-7
v_call: TRBV27
d_call: .
clone_size: .
cdr3_nt: TGTGCCAGCAGTTTATCGCCGAGGGCCTACGAGCAGTACTTC
cdr3_aa: CASSLSPRAYEQYF

j_call: TRBJ2-7
v_call: TRBV2
d_call: .
clone_size: once
cdr3_nt: TGTGCCAGCAGGCTCAATAGCGGCCCCTCCTACGAGCAGTACTTC
cdr3_aa: CASRLNSGPSYEQYF

j_call: TRBJ2-1
v_call: TRBV5-4
d_call: .
clone_size: .
cdr3_nt: TGTGCCAGCAGCTTGGATGGTATCTATGAGCAGTTCTTC
cdr3_aa: CASSLDGIYEQFF

j_call: TRBJ2-5
v_call: TRBV6-1
d_call: .
clone_size: .
cdr3_nt: TGTGCCAGCAGTGGTGGGCGTGTCGGACAAGAGACCCAGTACTTC
cdr3_aa: CASSGGRVGQETQYF

j_call: TRBJ1-2
v_call: TRBV9
d_call: TRBD1
clone_size: .
cdr3_nt: TGTGCCAGCAGGGTGAGGGGACAGGGGGCTCCCAACTATGGCTACACCTTC
cdr3_aa: CASRVRGQGAPNYGYTF

j_call: TRBJ2-5
v_call: TRBV2
d_call: .
clone_size: .
cdr3_nt: TGTGCCAGCAGAGGCTTGCAAGAGACCCAGTACTTC
cdr3_aa: CASRGLQETQYF

j_call: TRBJ2-1
v_call: TRBV30
d_call: TRBD2
clone_size: .
cdr3_nt: TGTGCCTGGAGTGGGAATAGCGGGAGTGTAGTAGTTGAGCAGTTCTTC
cdr3_aa: CAWSGNSGSVVVEQFF

j_call: TRBJ2-6
v_call: TRBV11-3
d_call: .
clone_size: .
cdr3_nt: TGTGCCAGCAGCTTAGGATTCGGGGCAGTCTCTGGGGCCAACGTCCTGACTTTC
cdr3_aa: CASSLGFGAVSGANVLTF

j_call: TRBJ2-7
v_call: TRBV5-6
d_call: TRBD2
clone_size: .
cdr3_nt: TGTGCCAGCAGCTTGGTGAAAGCGGGGGGCTACGAGCAGTACTTC
cdr3_aa: CASSLVKAGGYEQYF

j_call: TRBJ1-1
v_call: TRBV7-9
d_call: .
clone_size: .
cdr3_nt: TGTGCCAGCAGCTTGAGTGAGACTGAAGCTTTCTTT
cdr3_aa: CASSLSETEAFF

j_call: TRBJ2-7
v_call: TRBV19
d_call: TRBD1
clone_size: .
cdr3_nt: TGTGCCAGTAGTATTGGGACAGGGGTTAACGAGCAGTACTTC
cdr3_aa: CASSIGTGVNEQYF

j_call: TRBJ1-1
v_call: TRBV11-2
d_call: .
clone_size: .
cdr3_nt: TGTGCCAGCAGACCGGGACTCCCGTATGAAGCTTTCTTT
cdr3_aa: CASRPGLPYEAFF

j_call: TRBJ1-2
v_call: TRBV10-3
d_call: TRBD1
clone_size: .
cdr3_nt: TGTGCCATCAGTAAACCGGGACAGGGGATCTATGGCTACACCTTC
cdr3_aa: CAISKPGQGIYGYTF

j_call: TRBJ1-1
v_call: TRBV27
d_call: TRBD1
clone_size: few
cdr3_nt: TGTGCCAGCAGGGGGACAGGAGCTGAAGCTTTCTTT
cdr3_aa: CASRGTGAEAFF

j_call: TRBJ2-5
v_call: TRBV10-2
d_call: .
clone_size: .
cdr3_nt: TGCGCCAGCAGTGTTTTTCTGGGGGAGACCCAGTACTTC
cdr3_aa: CASSVFLGETQYF

j_call: TRBJ1-1
v_call: TRBV5-6
d_call: TRBD1
clone_size: .
cdr3_nt: TGTGCCAGCAGCTCTCCAGGACAGGGTTGGACTGAAGCTTTCTTT
cdr3_aa: CASSSPGQGWTEAFF

j_call: TRBJ2-1
v_call: TRBV7-9
d_call: .
clone_size: .
cdr3_nt: TGTGCCAGCAGCCGTTACAGGGTGAATGAGCAGTTCTTC
cdr3_aa: CASSRYRVNEQFF